The 14 T cell receptor beta chains presented below share a single source sample, sequenced in a study of cytomegalovirus exposure and HLA in healthy donors. The PCR made use of 60 Vbeta and 13 Jbeta primers. Data came from immunoSEQ multiplex PCR; TCRdb stores just in-frame clones and leaves some out. This table has about 240,000 clones, roughly four fifths appearing once. The sequencing sample was made of PBMCs. The source of these receptors is a woman aged 60-75 years in good health and CMV-seropositive.

The rearrangement links TRBV28 to TRBJ1-5; 9 bases are a match to TRBD1. With 6 bases clipped from V and 5 bases from J, the junction kept 2 bases outside the gene matches. Germline loops: CDR1 MDHEN, CDR2 SYDVKM. This CDR3 has 13 amino acids. This CDR3 is CASRGTGYQPQHF. The CDR3 DNA follows: TGTGCCAGCAGGGGGACAGGGTATCAGCCCCAGCATTTT. Variable domain in full (rest from reference TRBV28 and TRBJ1-5): DVKVTQSSRYLVKRTGEKVFLECVQDMDHENMFWYRQDPGLGLRLIYFSYDVKMKEKGDIPEGYSVSREKKERFSLILESASTNQTSMYLCASRGTGYQPQHFGDGTRLSIL.

This clone has only one observation. The chain joins TRBV2 to TRBJ1-3; no reliable D call. This CDR3 comprises 15 residues. V was clipped by 7 bases and J by 0 bases, with 13 bases between them. CDR1 is SNHLY, CDR2 FYNNEI, per germline. CDR3 sequence (DNA): TGTGCCAGCAATTTAGTCGAAAGCTCTGGAAACACCATATATTTT. It encodes CASNLVESSGNTIYF.

This clone has only a few counts. The chain is built from TRBV19 and TRBJ2-4, with a tentative D call TRBD2 (6 bases). From germline, CDR1 is LNHDA and CDR2 SQIVND (reference sequence). CDR3 length equals 15 residues. V gave up 5 bases and J gave up 0 bases, with 11 bases separating them. CDR3 residues: CASSPGLVAKNIQYF. CDR3 DNA: TGTGCCAGTAGTCCGGGACTGGTAGCCAAAAACATTCAGTACTTC.

The rearrangement links TRBV4-2 to TRBJ1-5; D gene uncertain. Germline V gene data show CDR1 as LGHNA and CDR2 as YNFKEQ. V gave up 1 base and J gave up 11 bases, with 9 bases separating them. The CDR3 spans 12 residues. In DNA form, the CDR3 reads TGTGCCAGCAGCCAAGGGACTTCGGCCCAGCATTTT. This encodes CASSQGTSAQHF.

The V call is TRBV19, the J call TRBJ2-7, with 10 positions matching TRBD2. Germline CDR1 reads LNHDA; CDR2 reads SQIVND (reference sequence). The CDR3 is made up of 15 amino acids. V dropped 6 bases and J dropped 6; count of bases not matched to a gene: 11. CDR3 sequence reads: CASSARSSGGGEQYF. In DNA, the CDR3 is TGTGCCAGTAGCGCAAGATCTAGCGGGGGAGGCGAGCAGTACTTC.

The chain carries TRBV27 and TRBJ2-7, with TRBD2 as a possible D gene (6 bases). Germline CDR1 is MNHEY and CDR2 is SMNVEV (reference sequence). The V end was cut by 6 bases, the J end by 0 bases, with 15 bases between. The CDR3 length is 15 residues. CDR3 loop: CASSRGSGTSYEQYF. CDR3 bases: TGTGCCAGCAGCCGGGGTAGCGGAACCTCCTACGAGCAGTACTTC.

Details on this clone: Other DNA sequences in this sample translate to the same CDR3. V gene TRBV6-5 combines with J gene TRBJ2-7; 11 positions match TRBD2. Per the germline V gene, CDR1 is MNHEY and CDR2 is SVGAGI. The ends lost 8 bases at V and 6 bases at J; junction bases unmatched: 9. This CDR3 has 14 amino acids. The chain's CDR3 is CASRLTSGKREQYF. CDR3 coding DNA: TGTGCCAGCCGGTTGACTAGCGGGAAACGCGAGCAGTACTTC.

The genes are TRBV19 and TRBJ1-5; D is unresolved. The CDR3 totals 13 residues. CDR1 is LNHDA, CDR2 SQIVND, per germline (reference sequence). Between the trimmed V and J ends, which lost 3 bases and 2 bases, there was a span of 5 bases. The CDR3 loop is CASSIGGNQPQHF. The CDR3 bases are TGTGCCAGTAGTATCGGGGGCAATCAGCCCCAGCATTTT.

This clone was seen a handful of times. CDR3 DNA: TGCGCCAGCAGCCAGACAGGGGGTGCAACTAATGAAAAACTGTTTTTT. Protein: CASSQTGGATNEKLFF. The genes are TRBV4-1 and TRBJ1-4, with 9 bases lining up with TRBD1. In germline, CDR1 is MGHRA, CDR2 YSYEKL. The CDR3 sequence is 16 residues long. V was clipped by 3 bases and J by 0 bases; unmatched bases: 2.

J is TRBJ2-7 and V is TRBV11-3, with D tentatively TRBD1 (6 bases). Trimming stripped 0 bases from V and 0 bases from J, with 21 bases between. The germline V gene has CDR1 SGHNT and CDR2 YENEEA. This CDR3 has 19 amino acids. The CDR3 nucleotides are TGTGCCAGCAGCTTAGATCTAATATCGGCAGGGGATAGCTCCTACGAGCAGTACTTC. Protein product: CASSLDLISAGDSSYEQYF.

The chain is built from TRBV30 and TRBJ2-7, with a tentative D call TRBD1 (6 bases). Per germline, CDR1 GTSNPN and CDR2 SVGIG (reference sequence). V shed 6 bases and J shed 4 bases, with 10 bases lying between them. The length of the CDR3 is 11 residues. CDR3 DNA sequence: TGTGCCTGCAGGACAGAATACGAGCAGTACTTC. It translates to CACRTEYEQYF.

This clone was detected only once. The chain links TRBV19 to TRBJ2-3; tentative D call: TRBD1 (6 bases). The CDR3 runs 15 residues. Germline loops: CDR1 LNHDA, CDR2 SQIVND (reference sequence). V was shortened by 0 bases and J by 1 base, with 8 bases between the two germline ends. This CDR3 reads CASSIDPGGTDTQYF. The CDR3 DNA reads TGTGCCAGTAGTATAGACCCAGGGGGCACAGATACGCAGTATTTT. Full variable domain (missing parts from reference TRBV19 and TRBJ2-3): DGGITQSPKYLFRKEGQNVTLSCEQNLNHDAMYWYRQDPGQGLRLIYYSQIVNDFQKGDIAEGYSVSREKKESFPLTVTSAQKNPTAFYLCASSIDPGGTDTQYFGPGTRLTVL.

V usage is TRBV7-9 and J usage is TRBJ1-4; D gene uncertain. V was pared by 5 bases and J by 12 bases, with 13 bases between. CDR3 length: 12 residues. Germline CDR1 reads SEHNR; CDR2 reads FQNEAQ (reference sequence). For the CDR3, the DNA is TGTGCCAGCAGCCGTCAGTCCTTCCAACTGTTTTTT. This translates into CASSRQSFQLFF.

V gene TRBV6-1 combines with J gene TRBJ1-2; D not resolved. CDR3 length: 11 residues. Germline CDR1 and CDR2: MNHNS and SASEGT. The CDR3 loop reads CGTLRFYGYTF. The CDR3 nucleotides read TGTGGCACTCTGCGATTCTATGGCTACACCTTC.